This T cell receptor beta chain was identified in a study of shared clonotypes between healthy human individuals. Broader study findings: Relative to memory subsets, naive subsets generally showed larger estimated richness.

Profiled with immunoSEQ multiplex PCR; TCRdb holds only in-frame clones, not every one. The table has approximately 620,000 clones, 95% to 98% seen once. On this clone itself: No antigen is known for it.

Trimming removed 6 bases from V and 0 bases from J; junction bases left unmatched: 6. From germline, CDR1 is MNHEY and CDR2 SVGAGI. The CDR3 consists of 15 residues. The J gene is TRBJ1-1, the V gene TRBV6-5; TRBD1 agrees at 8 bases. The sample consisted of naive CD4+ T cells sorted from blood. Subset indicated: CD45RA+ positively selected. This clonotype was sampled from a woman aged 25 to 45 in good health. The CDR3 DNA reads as TGTGCCAGCAGCACCCGGGACAGGATGAACACTGAAGCTTTCTTT. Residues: CASSTRDRMNTEAFF.